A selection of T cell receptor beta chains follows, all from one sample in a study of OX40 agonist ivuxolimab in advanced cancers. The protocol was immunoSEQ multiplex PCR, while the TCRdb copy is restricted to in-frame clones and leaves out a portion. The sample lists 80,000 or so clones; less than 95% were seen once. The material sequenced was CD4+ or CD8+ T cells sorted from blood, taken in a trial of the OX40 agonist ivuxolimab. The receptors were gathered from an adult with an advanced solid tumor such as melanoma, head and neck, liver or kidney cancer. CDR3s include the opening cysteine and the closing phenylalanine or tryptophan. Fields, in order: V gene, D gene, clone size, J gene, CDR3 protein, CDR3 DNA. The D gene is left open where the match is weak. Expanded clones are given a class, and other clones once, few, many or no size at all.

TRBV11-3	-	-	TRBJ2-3	CASSWRRGAGDTQYF	TGTGCCAGCAGCTGGCGTCGGGGGGCCGGAGATACGCAGTATTTT
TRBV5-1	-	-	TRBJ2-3	CASSLLSGTDTQYF	TGCGCCAGCAGCTTGTTATCCGGCACAGATACGCAGTATTTT
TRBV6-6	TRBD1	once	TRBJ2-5	CASSYFTGGQETQYF	TGTGCCAGCAGTTACTTTACAGGGGGCCAAGAGACCCAGTACTTC
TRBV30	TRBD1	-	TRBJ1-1	CAWSPFSPGTGAEAFF	TGTGCCTGGAGTCCTTTTTCCCCCGGGACAGGGGCTGAAGCTTTCTTT
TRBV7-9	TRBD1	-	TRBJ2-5	CASSSGQGGETQYF	TGTGCCAGCAGCTCGGGACAGGGGGGGGAGACCCAGTACTTC
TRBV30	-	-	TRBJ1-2	CAWSPLPGGAGYTF	TGTGCCTGGTCCCCTCTCCCGGGGGGCGCCGGCTACACCTTC
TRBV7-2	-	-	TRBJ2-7	CASSLGLGQEQYF	TGTGCCAGCAGCTTAGGACTAGGGCAGGAGCAGTACTTC
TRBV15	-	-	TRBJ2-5	CATSRTGTEETQYF	TGTGCCACCAGCCGTACAGGGACCGAAGAGACCCAGTACTTC
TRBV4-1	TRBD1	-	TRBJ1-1	CASSQDLDRGSTEAFF	TGCGCCAGCAGCCAAGACCTGGACAGGGGGAGCACTGAAGCTTTCTTT
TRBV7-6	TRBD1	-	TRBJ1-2	CASSSWDREYGF	TGTGCCAGCTCCTCCTGGGACAGAGAATATGGCTTC
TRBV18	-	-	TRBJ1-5	CASSLGGGEGNQPQHF	TGTGCCAGCTCACTCGGGGGGGGCGAGGGCAATCAGCCCCAGCATTTT